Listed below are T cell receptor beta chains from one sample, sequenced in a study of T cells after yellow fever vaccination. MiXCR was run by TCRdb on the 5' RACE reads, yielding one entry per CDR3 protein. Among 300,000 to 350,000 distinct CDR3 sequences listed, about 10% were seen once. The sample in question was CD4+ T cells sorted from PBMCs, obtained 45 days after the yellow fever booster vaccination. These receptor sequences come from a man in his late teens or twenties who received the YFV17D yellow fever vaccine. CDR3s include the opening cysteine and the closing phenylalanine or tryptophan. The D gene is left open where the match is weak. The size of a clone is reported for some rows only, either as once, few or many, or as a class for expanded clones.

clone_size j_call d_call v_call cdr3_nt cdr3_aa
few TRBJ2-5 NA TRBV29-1 TGCAGCTTTCAAAGGGAGCCCTGGCAAGAGACCCAGTACTTC CSFQREPWQETQYF
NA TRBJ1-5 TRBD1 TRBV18 TGTGCCAGCTCCAACCAGGGGGGGTATAGCAATCAGCCCCAGCATTTT CASSNQGGYSNQPQHF
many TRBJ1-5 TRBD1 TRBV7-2 TGTGCCAGCAGCATCAGGGGGGATCAGCCCCAGCATTTT CASSIRGDQPQHF
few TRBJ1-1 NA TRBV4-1 TGCGCCAGCAGCCACGGGATCGTCACTGAAGCTTTCTTT CASSHGIVTEAFF
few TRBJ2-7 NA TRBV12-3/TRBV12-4 TGTGCCAGCAGTTTAGTCGGGTCAGGGTCGGGGGAGCAGTACTTC CASSLVGSGSGEQYF
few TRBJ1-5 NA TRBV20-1 TGCAGTGCTAGAGGGCTTCAGGGGAATCAGCCCCAGCATTTT CSARGLQGNQPQHF
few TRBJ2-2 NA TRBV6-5 TGTGCCAGCAGTTACGTAGTGACCGGGGAGCTGTTTTTT CASSYVVTGELFF
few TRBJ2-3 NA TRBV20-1 TGCAGTGCTAGAGACAGCCTTGCAGATACGCAGTATTTT CSARDSLADTQYF
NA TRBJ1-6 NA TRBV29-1 TGCAGCGTTGCCCACGGACGGGCCGGGGCCCTCCACTTT CSVAHGRAGALHF
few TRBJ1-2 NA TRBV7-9 TGTGCCAGCAGCTTAGTTCTGGGTTCGAACTATGGCTACACCTTC CASSLVLGSNYGYTF
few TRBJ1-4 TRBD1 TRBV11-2 TGTGCCAGCAGCCTCAGGGGGCGCGATGAAAAACTGTTTTTT CASSLRGRDEKLFF
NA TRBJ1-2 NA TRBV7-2 TGTGCCAGCAGCTTAGCCGGAACCCCAGGCCATGGCTACACCTTC CASSLAGTPGHGYTF
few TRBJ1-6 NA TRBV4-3 TGCGCCAGCAGCCAAGAACTGGCAGTTAATTCACCCCTCCACTTT CASSQELAVNSPLHF
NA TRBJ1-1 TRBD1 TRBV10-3 TGTGCCTCCCTAGGGGGCAACACTGAAGCTTTCTTT CASLGGNTEAFF
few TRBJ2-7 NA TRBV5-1 TGCGCCAGCAGTCGGGACCTCTACGAGCAGTACTTC CASSRDLYEQYF
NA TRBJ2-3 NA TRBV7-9 TGTGCCAGCAGCTTGCGACAGGCTGAGGATACGCAGTATTTT CASSLRQAEDTQYF
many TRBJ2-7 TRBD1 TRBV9 TGTGCCAGCAGCCTTCGGGACAGTTCCTACGAGCAGTACTTC CASSLRDSSYEQYF